Listed below are T cell receptor beta chains from one sample, sequenced in a study of blood T cells in healthy people across ages. Via MiXCR, TCRdb re-called the 5' RACE reads, giving one row per CDR3 protein. The sample lists about 400,000 distinct CDR3 sequences; about 49% were seen once. Sample: blood. These receptors came from a man aged 55-75 years in good health. The CDR3 runs from the conserved cysteine through the conserved F or W. Fields, in order: clone size, V gene, J gene, D gene, CDR3 protein, CDR3 DNA. The D gene is left open where the match is weak. A clone size is listed for some rows: how often the clone was seen (once, few, many), or a class if it is expanded.

clone_size: once; v_call: TRBV11-2; j_call: TRBJ2-5; d_call: NA; cdr3_aa: CASSFPGRQETQYF; cdr3_nt: TGTGCCAGCAGCTTCCCCGGGCGCCAAGAGACCCAGTACTTC
clone_size: NA; v_call: TRBV14; j_call: TRBJ1-3; d_call: NA; cdr3_aa: CASSPVGGTGNTIYF; cdr3_nt: TGTGCCAGCAGCCCGGTCGGGGGGACTGGAAACACCATATATTTT
clone_size: few; v_call: TRBV7-3; j_call: TRBJ2-7; d_call: TRBD2; cdr3_aa: CASSTDPSGRSEQYF; cdr3_nt: TGTGCCAGCAGCACCGACCCTAGCGGGAGAAGCGAGCAGTACTTC
clone_size: NA; v_call: TRBV9; j_call: TRBJ2-3; d_call: TRBD2; cdr3_aa: CASPATSRNPDTQYF; cdr3_nt: TGTGCCTCCCCAGCGACTAGCAGGAATCCAGATACGCAGTATTTT
clone_size: few; v_call: TRBV2; j_call: TRBJ1-5; d_call: NA; cdr3_aa: CASGGGGNQPQHF; cdr3_nt: TGTGCCAGCGGCGGGGGCGGGAATCAGCCCCAGCATTTT
clone_size: NA; v_call: TRBV20-1; j_call: TRBJ1-4; d_call: NA; cdr3_aa: CSARPQGDAKLFF; cdr3_nt: TGCAGTGCTAGACCCCAGGGCGACGCAAAACTGTTTTTT
clone_size: NA; v_call: TRBV12-3/TRBV12-4; j_call: TRBJ1-6; d_call: TRBD1; cdr3_aa: CASSKRGQGNSPLHF; cdr3_nt: TGTGCCAGCAGTAAAAGGGGACAGGGAAATTCACCCCTCCACTTT
clone_size: NA; v_call: TRBV6-5; j_call: TRBJ1-4; d_call: NA; cdr3_aa: CASSYRTGGGEKLFF; cdr3_nt: TGTGCCAGCAGTTACCGGACCGGCGGGGGTGAAAAACTGTTTTTT
clone_size: NA; v_call: TRBV6-6; j_call: TRBJ2-1; d_call: TRBD1; cdr3_aa: CASSLAWDSSYNEQFF; cdr3_nt: TGTGCCAGCAGTTTGGCCTGGGACAGCTCCTACAATGAGCAGTTCTTC
clone_size: NA; v_call: TRBV7-3; j_call: TRBJ1-5; d_call: NA; cdr3_aa: CASRDGPQHF; cdr3_nt: TGTGCCAGCCGTGACGGACCCCAGCATTTT
clone_size: few; v_call: TRBV27; j_call: TRBJ1-4; d_call: TRBD1; cdr3_aa: CASRRTGKPTNEKLFF; cdr3_nt: TGTGCCAGCAGACGGACAGGGAAACCAACTAATGAAAAACTGTTTTTT
clone_size: few; v_call: TRBV6-6; j_call: TRBJ1-2; d_call: TRBD1; cdr3_aa: CASRSGTGVDYGYTF; cdr3_nt: TGTGCCAGCAGATCCGGGACAGGGGTGGACTATGGCTACACCTTC
clone_size: NA; v_call: TRBV12-3/TRBV12-4; j_call: TRBJ2-1; d_call: TRBD2; cdr3_aa: CASSISSGETYNEQFF; cdr3_nt: TGTGCCAGCAGTATTTCTAGCGGGGAGACGTACAATGAGCAGTTCTTC
clone_size: many; v_call: TRBV29-1; j_call: TRBJ2-7; d_call: NA; cdr3_aa: CSVESTLSPAAYEQYF; cdr3_nt: TGCAGCGTTGAATCTACCTTATCCCCCGCGGCCTACGAGCAGTACTTC
clone_size: NA; v_call: TRBV18; j_call: TRBJ2-3; d_call: NA; cdr3_aa: CASSPPSPPDTQYF; cdr3_nt: TGTGCCAGCTCACCTCCCTCCCCGCCAGATACGCAGTATTTT
clone_size: NA; v_call: TRBV7-2; j_call: TRBJ2-3; d_call: TRBD2; cdr3_aa: CASSPRLAGADTQYF; cdr3_nt: TGTGCCAGCAGCCCTCGACTAGCGGGCGCAGATACGCAGTATTTT
clone_size: NA; v_call: TRBV7-2; j_call: TRBJ2-5; d_call: TRBD2; cdr3_aa: CASSNTPGFGTSGFFIAQYF; cdr3_nt: TGTGCCAGCAGCAACACCCCAGGGTTTGGGACTAGCGGGTTCTTCATTGCACAGTACTTC
clone_size: NA; v_call: TRBV7-8; j_call: TRBJ2-4; d_call: NA; cdr3_aa: CASSLGPLKNIQYF; cdr3_nt: TGTGCCAGCAGCTTGGGTCCTTTGAAAAACATTCAGTACTTC
clone_size: NA; v_call: TRBV6-1; j_call: TRBJ2-1; d_call: NA; cdr3_aa: CASSEGRRAIYNEQFF; cdr3_nt: TGTGCCAGCAGTGAAGGTCGGAGGGCCATCTACAATGAGCAGTTCTTC
clone_size: NA; v_call: TRBV5-1; j_call: TRBJ2-7; d_call: NA; cdr3_aa: CASSQDTRYEQYF; cdr3_nt: TGCGCCAGCAGCCAGGACACCCGCTACGAGCAGTACTTC
clone_size: NA; v_call: TRBV20-1; j_call: TRBJ1-5; d_call: NA; cdr3_aa: CSAARGTQPQHF; cdr3_nt: TGCAGTGCCGCGAGGGGGACTCAGCCCCAGCATTTT
clone_size: NA; v_call: TRBV20-1; j_call: TRBJ1-5; d_call: NA; cdr3_aa: CSARVSGSNQPQHF; cdr3_nt: TGCAGTGCTAGAGTCTCAGGGTCAAATCAGCCCCAGCATTTT
clone_size: once; v_call: TRBV4-2; j_call: TRBJ2-5; d_call: NA; cdr3_aa: CASSQDGGANQETQYF; cdr3_nt: TGTGCCAGCAGCCAAGATGGGGGGGCGAACCAAGAGACCCAGTACTTC
clone_size: few; v_call: TRBV6-4; j_call: TRBJ2-1; d_call: NA; cdr3_aa: CASSDAPRVAYNEQFF; cdr3_nt: TGTGCCAGCAGTGACGCCCCCAGGGTAGCCTACAATGAGCAGTTCTTC
clone_size: few; v_call: TRBV11-2; j_call: TRBJ2-6; d_call: NA; cdr3_aa: CASSLQGFGANVLTF; cdr3_nt: TGTGCCAGCAGCTTGCAGGGCTTTGGGGCCAACGTCCTGACTTTC
clone_size: NA; v_call: TRBV29-1; j_call: TRBJ1-1; d_call: NA; cdr3_aa: CSASGARGNTEAFF; cdr3_nt: TGCAGCGCGTCGGGGGCTAGGGGTAACACTGAAGCTTTCTTT
clone_size: NA; v_call: TRBV15; j_call: TRBJ2-5; d_call: NA; cdr3_aa: CATSRDRQGQETQYF; cdr3_nt: TGTGCCACCAGCAGAGACCGGCAGGGCCAAGAGACCCAGTACTTC
clone_size: NA; v_call: TRBV6-2/TRBV6-3; j_call: TRBJ1-1; d_call: NA; cdr3_aa: CASSSPGQFTAEAFF; cdr3_nt: TGTGCCAGCAGTTCCCCCGGACAGTTTACCGCTGAAGCTTTCTTT
clone_size: few; v_call: TRBV9; j_call: TRBJ2-1; d_call: NA; cdr3_aa: CASSGGLEVQFF; cdr3_nt: TGTGCCAGCAGCGGTGGTTTGGAGGTGCAGTTCTTC
clone_size: NA; v_call: TRBV20-1; j_call: TRBJ2-2; d_call: NA; cdr3_aa: CSAVEVNTGGLFF; cdr3_nt: TGCAGTGCGGTGGAGGTGAACACCGGGGGGCTGTTTTTT
clone_size: few; v_call: TRBV29-1; j_call: TRBJ1-2; d_call: NA; cdr3_aa: CSVDLSRAHGYTF; cdr3_nt: TGCAGCGTCGACCTTTCCAGGGCCCATGGCTACACCTTC
clone_size: NA; v_call: TRBV7-2; j_call: TRBJ2-5; d_call: TRBD1; cdr3_aa: CASSLARGQGQETQYF; cdr3_nt: TGTGCCAGCAGCTTAGCCAGGGGACAGGGGCAAGAGACCCAGTACTTC
clone_size: NA; v_call: TRBV5-1; j_call: TRBJ2-5; d_call: NA; cdr3_aa: CASSLRGASETQYF; cdr3_nt: TGCGCCAGCAGCTTACGGGGGGCCTCAGAGACCCAGTACTTC
clone_size: many; v_call: TRBV12-3/TRBV12-4; j_call: TRBJ2-5; d_call: NA; cdr3_aa: CASSLLGQETQYF; cdr3_nt: TGTGCCAGCAGTTTGTTAGGGCAAGAGACCCAGTACTTC
clone_size: many; v_call: TRBV10-3; j_call: TRBJ2-3; d_call: TRBD1; cdr3_aa: CAISDPDRGDTQYF; cdr3_nt: TGTGCCATCAGTGACCCGGACAGGGGGGATACGCAGTATTTT
clone_size: few; v_call: TRBV2; j_call: TRBJ1-2; d_call: NA; cdr3_aa: CASSEGGRTNYGYTF; cdr3_nt: TGTGCCAGCAGTGAAGGGGGCAGGACTAACTATGGCTACACCTTC
clone_size: NA; v_call: TRBV20-1; j_call: TRBJ2-7; d_call: NA; cdr3_aa: CSASAQTSYNEQYF; cdr3_nt: TGCAGTGCTAGTGCGCAAACATCCTACAATGAGCAGTACTTC
clone_size: NA; v_call: TRBV19; j_call: TRBJ1-4; d_call: NA; cdr3_aa: CASSSSWTVNEKLFF; cdr3_nt: TGTGCCAGTAGTTCCAGCTGGACAGTGAATGAAAAACTGTTTTTT
clone_size: NA; v_call: TRBV20-1; j_call: TRBJ1-4; d_call: NA; cdr3_aa: CSARRAGGRINEKLFF; cdr3_nt: TGCAGTGCTAGAAGGGCCGGTGGCAGGATTAATGAAAAACTGTTTTTT
clone_size: few; v_call: TRBV6-1; j_call: TRBJ2-7; d_call: TRBD2; cdr3_aa: CASSERASGYEQYF; cdr3_nt: TGTGCCAGCAGTGAGAGGGCTAGCGGGTACGAGCAGTACTTC
clone_size: NA; v_call: TRBV7-8; j_call: TRBJ2-7; d_call: TRBD2; cdr3_aa: CASSLMGTSAYEQYF; cdr3_nt: TGTGCCAGCAGCTTGATGGGGACTAGCGCCTACGAGCAGTACTTC
clone_size: NA; v_call: TRBV6-1; j_call: TRBJ2-3; d_call: TRBD2; cdr3_aa: CASSHPAGVTDTQYF; cdr3_nt: TGTGCCAGCAGTCACCCAGCGGGAGTTACAGATACGCAGTATTTT
clone_size: few; v_call: TRBV7-2; j_call: TRBJ2-3; d_call: TRBD2; cdr3_aa: CASSFASGRATQYF; cdr3_nt: TGTGCCAGCAGCTTCGCTAGCGGGAGGGCTACGCAGTATTTT
clone_size: few; v_call: TRBV2; j_call: TRBJ2-5; d_call: NA; cdr3_aa: CASGPGTPQETQYF; cdr3_nt: TGTGCCAGCGGCCCCGGGACTCCCCAAGAGACCCAGTACTTC
clone_size: NA; v_call: TRBV29-1; j_call: TRBJ2-3; d_call: TRBD2; cdr3_aa: CSSGGSADTQYF; cdr3_nt: TGCAGCTCGGGCGGGAGCGCAGATACGCAGTATTTT
clone_size: few; v_call: TRBV4-1; j_call: TRBJ2-1; d_call: NA; cdr3_aa: CASSLTYGNEQFF; cdr3_nt: TGCGCCAGCAGCCTGACCTATGGGAATGAGCAGTTCTTC
clone_size: NA; v_call: TRBV20-1; j_call: TRBJ2-5; d_call: TRBD1; cdr3_aa: CTPGGNQETQYF; cdr3_nt: TGCACCCCAGGGGGTAACCAAGAGACCCAGTACTTC
clone_size: NA; v_call: TRBV20-1; j_call: TRBJ2-3; d_call: TRBD2; cdr3_aa: CSALLAGVTDTQYF; cdr3_nt: TGCAGTGCGTTACTAGCGGGGGTCACAGATACGCAGTATTTT
clone_size: NA; v_call: TRBV14; j_call: TRBJ2-3; d_call: NA; cdr3_aa: CASSLKGLTFADTQYF; cdr3_nt: TGTGCCAGCAGCCTAAAGGGACTTACGTTCGCAGATACGCAGTATTTT
clone_size: once; v_call: TRBV29-1; j_call: TRBJ2-5; d_call: TRBD1; cdr3_aa: CSSLQGAGQETQYF; cdr3_nt: TGCAGCTCCTTACAGGGGGCGGGACAAGAGACCCAGTACTTC
clone_size: NA; v_call: TRBV15; j_call: TRBJ1-2; d_call: NA; cdr3_aa: CATSRDGRSIDYTF; cdr3_nt: TGTGCCACCAGCAGAGATGGGCGATCTATCGACTACACCTTC